This TCR beta chain derives from a study of radiotherapy plus CTLA-4 blockade in lung cancer. Repertoires were generated with immunoSEQ multiplex PCR, while TCRdb's copy carries only in-frame clones and drops some. The sample carries 85,000 to 90,000 clones, more than 85% recorded once. From germline, CDR1 is MNHEY and CDR2 SVGAGI. Trimming cost V 6 bases and J 4 bases, with 13 bases left between them. This CDR3 spans 13 amino acids. This clone was observed a single time. This receptor was obtained from a human donor with non-small cell lung cancer that progressed on radiotherapy plus ipilimumab. Sequenced here: peripheral blood, sampled from a patient treated with radiotherapy plus ipilimumab. This rearrangement joins TRBV6-5 to TRBJ2-7, with D possibly TRBD1 on 6 matching bases. The CDR3 reads CASRGHIGYEQYF. The DNA of the CDR3 is TGTGCCAGCAGGGGACATATTGGGTACGAGCAGTACTTC.